Listed here are 3 T cell receptor beta chains from one sample, sequenced in a study of blood T cell repertoires in COVID-19. Here immunoSEQ multiplex PCR was the method, and the copy in TCRdb shows in-frame clones only, minus some. The data contain roughly 69,000 clones, about nine tenths of them singletons. The sample taken for sequencing was peripheral blood. These receptors all come from a man aged 50 or older with active COVID-19.

The chain joins TRBV6-5 to TRBJ2-7, with a weak D call TRBD1 (5 bases). With 0 bases removed from V and 5 bases from J, the gap between germline ends came to 11 bases. This CDR3 is 14 amino acids long. Germline values: CDR1 MNHEY, CDR2 SVGAGI. The CDR3 reads CASSYSMGLDEQYF. CDR3 nucleotides: TGTGCCAGCAGTTACTCGATGGGGCTGGACGAGCAGTACTTC.

This sequence joins TRBV18 and TRBJ2-5, with 7 nucleotides matching TRBD1. The V segment lost 4 bases and the J segment 2 bases; nucleotides outside the gene matches: 4. This CDR3 region has 14 residues. Germline V gene data show CDR1 as KGHSH and CDR2 as LQKENI. Here the CDR3 reads CASSRGQEQETQYF. CDR3 DNA sequence: TGTGCCAGCTCACGAGGACAGGAACAAGAGACCCAGTACTTC.

The V call is TRBV7-3, the J call TRBJ2-2; possible D gene TRBD2, 6 bases. The V and J ends lost 0 bases and 6 bases respectively, with 14 bases between them. The CDR3 spans 16 residues. CDR1 and CDR2 (germline): SGHTA, FQGTGA. DNA of the CDR3: TGTGCCAGCAGCTTAACCGCGGGAAGTCGAGCCGGGGAGCTGTTTTTT. It codes for CASSLTAGSRAGELFF.